This TCR beta chain derives from a study of post-analysis software for immune sequencing data. TCR beta cDNA libraries included unique molecular identifiers. Between about 1 and 11 million T cells gave rise to about 450,000 cDNA molecules. TCRdb processed the PCR reads anew with MiXCR; each CDR3 protein has one entry. The repertoire holds 550,000 to 700,000 distinct CDR3 sequences, with around 44% as singletons. Study-wide results and caveats: Five TRBV segments, including TRBV5-6, TRBV5-1 and TRBV20-1, were more frequent in patients than controls.

The sample holds one count of this clonotype. Its antigen is unknown. V shed 4 bases, J shed 1 base, and the junction held 11 bases outside the gene matches. The germline gives CDR1 SNHLY, CDR2 FYNNEI. The CDR3 extends over 17 amino acids. The source is a girl between 5 and 17 years old with multiple sclerosis. Sequences were obtained from blood. The genes are TRBV2 and TRBJ2-5; 8 bases agree with TRBD1. For the CDR3, the DNA is TGTGCCAGCAGTGCCAGGACAGGGAGTTCGGCCCAAGAGACCCAGTACTTC. It codes for CASSARTGSSAQETQYF.